This T cell receptor beta chain was documented in a study of cytomegalovirus exposure and HLA in healthy donors. On the study more broadly: In an early release, HLA-typed donors contributed tens of millions of unique TCR sequences. Findings and limits, study-wide: It was reported in a later analysis that an Asian-associated ancestry cluster showed fewer N-insertions than the roughly 670-donor mean.

After removal of 4 bases from V and 4 bases from J, the junction contained 6 bases not matched to a gene. The CDR3 is 14 amino acids. Germline V gene sequence: CDR1 SGHKS, CDR2 YYEKEE (reference sequence). This clone was observed a single time. Antigen: not known. The PCR made use of 60 Vbeta and 13 Jbeta primers. How the authors handled the data: An analysis performed later counted 75 million to 80 million unique TCR beta chains (roughly 11 million of them shared). Measured with immunoSEQ multiplex PCR; TCRdb has only the in-frame clones, and not every one. V and J calls plus clone size are reproduced from that table; the DNA served to infer D and trimming. The sample includes some 140,000 clones, 60% to 85% of them seen just once.

The source is a woman aged 40 to 50 in good health and CMV-seronegative. The sequencing sample was made of PBMCs. The V gene is TRBV5-5, the J gene TRBJ1-1, with 8 positions matching TRBD1. CDR3 DNA: TGTGCCAGCAGCATGGACAGGGTTCTCACTGAAGCTTTCTTT. Its translation: CASSMDRVLTEAFF.